This T cell receptor (beta chain) was profiled in a study of beta chain features in type 1 diabetes. Study outcomes and limitations: Patients and controls would share equally any PCR tilt toward shorter templates. Moderate yet significant TCRB CDR3 shortening was seen in Type 1 diabetes patients in all four CD4+ subsets.

Comments on this clone: Its antigen is currently unknown.

This CDR3 region has 16 residues. Germline V lookup: CDR1 SEHNR, CDR2 FQNEAQ (reference sequence). V shed 5 bases and J shed 0 bases, with 13 bases lying between them. A heparinised blood draw that averaged about 120 mL was obtained once from each donor. TCRB transcripts that were expressed got sequenced, as all of the isolated RNA had been reverse transcribed. Read counts averaged approximately 3.5 million for samples of naive, central memory and regulatory T cells. Libraries were prepared by immunoSEQ multiplex PCR; TCRdb keeps only in-frame clonotypes and omits some of them. The data show some 700,000 clones, roughly an eighth seen once.

The rearrangement links TRBV7-9 to TRBJ1-4; D is unresolved. This sequence was found in a man between 18 and 35 years old with type 1 diabetes. The material sequenced was naive CD4+ T cells from blood. The CDR3 DNA reads TGTGCCAGCAGCCAGGTTTCCCTTGCAACTAATGAAAAACTGTTTTTT. This translates into CASSQVSLATNEKLFF.